The next 8 T cell receptor beta chains were all read from a single sample in a study of T cell responses to AZD1222 COVID-19 vaccine. Some clones are missing from TCRdb's copy, which holds only in-frame ones; the method was immunoSEQ multiplex PCR. The table has 95,000 to 150,000 clones, around 90% seen once. The sequences come from peripheral blood, collected on day 0 of AZD1222 vaccination. Receptors originate from an adult in good health.

The chain carries TRBV30 and TRBJ1-6; D ambiguous. The germline V and J ends were trimmed by 4 bases and 0 bases, with 16 bases remaining between them. Germline lookup yields CDR1 GTSNPN and CDR2 SVGIG (reference sequence). The length of the CDR3 is 17 residues. DNA for the CDR3: TGTGCCTGGACGAAGGGCCCACGGAGCTCCTATAATTCACCCCTCCACTTT. This translates into CAWTKGPRSSYNSPLHF.

This clone was detected only a few times. The chain joins TRBV2 to TRBJ1-3; weak D call: TRBD1 (5 bases). The CDR3 covers 16 residues. Germline lookup yields CDR1 SNHLY and CDR2 FYNNEI. V lost 2 bases, J lost 0 bases, and 11 bases lay in between. The CDR3 here is CASSETGTLSGNTIYF. CDR3 nucleotide sequence: TGTGCCAGCAGTGAAACAGGTACCCTCTCTGGAAACACCATATATTTT.

Concerning this clone: The same CDR3 can be traced to other DNA sequences in this sample. The chain employs TRBV6-5 and TRBJ1-2; TRBD1 agrees at 7 bases. The CDR3 spans 16 residues. Germline assignment: CDR1 MNHEY and CDR2 SVGAGI. Trimming took 0 bases from V and 1 from J; bases not matched to a gene: 5. In DNA, the CDR3 is TGTGCCAGCAGTTACTCCCGCAGGGGGGATAACTATGGCTACACCTTC. Its translation: CASSYSRRGDNYGYTF.

The chain employs TRBV6-5 and TRBJ1-3; the D is unclear. Germline loops: CDR1 MNHEY, CDR2 SVGAGI. The CDR3 length is 16 residues. The V end lost 2 bases, the J end lost 0 bases, and 11 bases lay between the germline ends. CDR3 residues: CASSYRAWSSGNTIYF. The CDR3 nucleotides read TGTGCCAGCAGTTACCGGGCCTGGAGCTCTGGAAACACCATATATTTT.

The chain is built from TRBV19 and TRBJ2-7; D gene unclear. The CDR3 is 14 amino acids. The germline gives CDR1 LNHDA, CDR2 SQIVND (reference sequence). Trimming removed 1 base from V and 7 bases from J, with 14 bases in between. The CDR3 here is CASSIGSQMGEQYF. Written as DNA, the CDR3 is TGTGCCAGTAGTATAGGTAGCCAGATGGGGGAGCAGTACTTC.

This chain uses TRBV27 with TRBJ1-5; TRBD1 matches 8 bases. The CDR3 runs 16 residues. Germline V gene sequence: CDR1 MNHEY, CDR2 SMNVEV (reference sequence). V dropped 4 bases and J dropped 7; count of bases not matched to a gene: 12. Here the CDR3 reads CASSYSGTGLRQPQHF. CDR3 sequence (DNA): TGTGCCAGCAGTTACTCCGGGACAGGTCTGAGGCAGCCCCAGCATTTT.

V is TRBV19 and J is TRBJ2-7, with no clear D. CDR3 length: 13 residues. Looked up from germline, CDR1 is LNHDA and CDR2 is SQIVND (reference sequence). The V end was cut by 4 bases, the J end by 0 bases, with 7 bases between. The CDR3 spells CASSTGSSYEQYF. For the CDR3, the DNA is TGTGCCAGTAGTACGGGTAGCTCCTACGAGCAGTACTTC.

V and J are TRBV5-1 and TRBJ2-7; maybe TRBD1 (6 bases). The length of the CDR3 is 13 residues. The V and J ends lost 3 bases and 2 bases respectively, with 9 bases between them. CDR1 is SGHRS and CDR2 is YFSETQ in the germline V gene. DNA for the CDR3: TGCGCCAGCAGCTGGAGGACAGCCTACGAGCAGTACTTC. Protein product: CASSWRTAYEQYF.